Listed below are T cell receptor beta chains from one sample, sequenced in a study of T cell changes during pregnancy in multiple sclerosis. The protocol was immunoSEQ multiplex PCR, while the TCRdb copy is restricted to in-frame clones and leaves out a portion. The sample lists tens of thousands of clones; around 89% were seen once. The sequenced sample was CD4+ T cells from peripheral blood mononuclear cells, obtained in the first trimester of pregnancy. The receptors come from a female donor with multiple sclerosis, enrolled in a pregnancy study. CDR3s include the opening cysteine and the closing phenylalanine or tryptophan. The order of the fields is J gene, V gene, CDR3 protein.

TRBJ1-5,TRBV19,CASRDRGNQPQHF
TRBJ2-7,TRBV15,CATSRAVTKYEQYF
TRBJ1-2,TRBV7-8,CASSLGAGGNYGYTF
TRBJ2-5,TRBV2,CASSGKKGTSGRGETQYF
TRBJ2-3,TRBV4-1,CASSQYTLAGAKDTQYF
TRBJ1-2,TRBV6-6,CASSRQGAWDGYTF
TRBJ1-4,TRBV10-3,CAISESGGSSEKLFF
TRBJ2-1,TRBV10-3,CAIFGGSHNEQFF
TRBJ1-1,TRBV4-1,CASSLQGWAEAFF
TRBJ2-3,TRBV5-4,CASSKGLAGGAADTQYF
TRBJ2-7,TRBV7-2,CASSRTTYEQYF
TRBJ2-7,TRBV7-2,CASSLGARVSYEQYF
TRBJ2-7,TRBV10-3,CAISERPTGGDEQYF
TRBJ2-7,TRBV4-2,CASSQDRGVEQYF
TRBJ2-3,TRBV7-8,CASSPLAVNTDTQYF
TRBJ2-3,TRBV27,CASSLWTTSQDTQYF
TRBJ2-6,TRBV5-6,CASSIAGGPHSGANVLTF
TRBJ2-5,TRBV28,CASRSVQGSDF
TRBJ2-5,TRBV6-6,CASSFRQGSQYF
TRBJ2-2,TRBV5-1,CASSLEAQGNGELFF
TRBJ1-5,TRBV29-1,CSVEYPGGQPQHF
TRBJ1-1,TRBV29-1,CSVEFRLLNTEAFF
TRBJ1-5,TRBV6-1,CASSPGTHNQPQHF
TRBJ1-5,TRBV7-8,CASSLASGHLISNQPQHF
TRBJ1-6,TRBV9,CASSETGGNSPLHF
TRBJ2-1,TRBV15,CATSRDRLGYEQFF
TRBJ1-1,TRBV29-1,CSVEGYRADTEAFF
TRBJ1-5,TRBV6-5,CASSYPRGRNQPQHF
TRBJ2-7,TRBV28,CASRPIQGFYEQYF
TRBJ2-7,TRBV23-1,CASSQEAGTSSYEQYF
TRBJ1-4,TRBV6-5,CASRQGINEKLFF
TRBJ2-7,TRBV5-4,CASRPGGSSYEQYF
TRBJ2-5,TRBV7-2,CASSRTGIETQYF
TRBJ1-1,TRBV7-9,CASSLSLSEAFF
TRBJ2-1,TRBV19,CASGAGTGTHEQFF
TRBJ2-1,TRBV21-1,CASSKSDPAGRITSSYNEQFF
TRBJ1-1,TRBV11-3,CASSRGKSEAFF
TRBJ1-2,TRBV5-6,CASSLSGGGGYTF
TRBJ2-7,TRBV5-1,CASKFGDRGESKSF
TRBJ1-1,TRBV19,CASSMGGPGTEAFF